This TCR beta chain was sequenced in a study of PD-L1 blockade in urothelial cancer. On this clone: The sample contains more than one DNA sequence encoding this CDR3.

Germline CDR1 is SGHRS and CDR2 is YFSETQ. This CDR3 has 16 residues. V was clipped by 0 bases and J by 0 bases, with 11 bases between them. Time point in this sample: peripheral blood 6 weeks after treatment start. Added to each PCR by spiking were synthetic TCR analog templates. The method was immunoSEQ multiplex PCR; TCRdb's version includes in-frame clones alone and lacks a portion of them. The sample lists under 85,000 clones, around 90% seen once, with around 0.87% in the top ten. The material was PBMCs, obtained around atezolizumab (anti-PD-L1) treatment. The receptor was derived from a woman older than 75 with urothelial cancer. This chain uses TRBV5-1 with TRBJ2-3; no reliable D call. The CDR3 region is CASSLGQALSTDTQYF. In nucleotides, the CDR3 is TGCGCCAGCAGCTTGGGCCAGGCCCTAAGCACAGATACGCAGTATTTT.